This paragraph covers one TCR beta chain sequence. The data were taken from a study of blood T cell repertoires in COVID-19. This CDR3 comprises 14 residues. CDR1 and CDR2 from the germline V gene are SEHNR and FQNEAQ (reference sequence). Between the trimmed V and J ends, which lost 7 bases and 0 bases, there was a span of 10 bases. Here immunoSEQ multiplex PCR was the method, and the copy in TCRdb shows in-frame clones only, minus some. The data contain about 410,000 clones, roughly 87% of them singletons. Sequenced sample: PBMCs or T cells enriched from blood (not recorded which). V and J are TRBV7-9 and TRBJ1-3, with D hard to call. The sequence was collected from a man between 18 and 35 years old who had recovered from COVID-19. This CDR3 is CASKETASGNTIYF. Written as DNA, the CDR3 is TGTGCCAGCAAGGAGACGGCCTCTGGAAACACCATATATTTT.